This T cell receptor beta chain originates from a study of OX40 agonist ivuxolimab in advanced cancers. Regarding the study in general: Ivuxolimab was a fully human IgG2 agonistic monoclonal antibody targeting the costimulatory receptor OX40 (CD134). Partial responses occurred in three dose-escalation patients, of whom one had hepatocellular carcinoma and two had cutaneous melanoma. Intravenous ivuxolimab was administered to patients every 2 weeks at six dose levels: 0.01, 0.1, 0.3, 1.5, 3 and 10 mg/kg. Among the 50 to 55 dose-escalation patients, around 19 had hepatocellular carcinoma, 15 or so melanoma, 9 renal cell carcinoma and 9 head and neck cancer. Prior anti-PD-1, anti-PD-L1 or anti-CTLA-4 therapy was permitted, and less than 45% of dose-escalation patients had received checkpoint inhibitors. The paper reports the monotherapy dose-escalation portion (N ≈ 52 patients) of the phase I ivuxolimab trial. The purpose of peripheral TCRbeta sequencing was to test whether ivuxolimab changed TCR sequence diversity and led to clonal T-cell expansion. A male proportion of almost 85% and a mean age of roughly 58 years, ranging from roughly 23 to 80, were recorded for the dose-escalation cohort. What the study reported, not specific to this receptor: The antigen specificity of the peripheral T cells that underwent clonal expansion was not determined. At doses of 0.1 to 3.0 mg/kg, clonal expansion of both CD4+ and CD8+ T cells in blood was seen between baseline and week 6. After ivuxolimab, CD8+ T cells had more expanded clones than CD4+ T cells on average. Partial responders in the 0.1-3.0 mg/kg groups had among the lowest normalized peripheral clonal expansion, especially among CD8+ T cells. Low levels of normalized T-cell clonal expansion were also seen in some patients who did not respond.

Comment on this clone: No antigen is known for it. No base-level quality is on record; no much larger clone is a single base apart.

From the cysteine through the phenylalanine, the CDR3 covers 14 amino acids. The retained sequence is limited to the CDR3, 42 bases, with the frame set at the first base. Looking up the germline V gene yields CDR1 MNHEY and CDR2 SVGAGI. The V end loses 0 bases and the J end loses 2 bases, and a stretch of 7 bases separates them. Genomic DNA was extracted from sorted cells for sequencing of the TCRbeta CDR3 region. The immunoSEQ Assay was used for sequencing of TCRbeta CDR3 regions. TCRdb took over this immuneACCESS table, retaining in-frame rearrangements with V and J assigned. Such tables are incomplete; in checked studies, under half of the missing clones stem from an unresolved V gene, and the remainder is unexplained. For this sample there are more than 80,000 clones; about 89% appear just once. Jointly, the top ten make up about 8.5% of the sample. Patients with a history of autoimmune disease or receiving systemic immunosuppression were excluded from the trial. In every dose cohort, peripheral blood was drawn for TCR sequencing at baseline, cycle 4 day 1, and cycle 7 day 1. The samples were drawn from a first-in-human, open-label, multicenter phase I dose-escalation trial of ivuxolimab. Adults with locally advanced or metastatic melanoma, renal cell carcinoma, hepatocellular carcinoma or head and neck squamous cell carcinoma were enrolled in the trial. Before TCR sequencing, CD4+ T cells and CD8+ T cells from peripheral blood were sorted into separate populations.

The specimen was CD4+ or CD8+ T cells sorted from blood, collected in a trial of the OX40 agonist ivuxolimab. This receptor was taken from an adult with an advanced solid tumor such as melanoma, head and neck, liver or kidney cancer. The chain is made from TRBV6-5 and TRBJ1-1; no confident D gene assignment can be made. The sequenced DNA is TGTGCCAGCAGTTACTCACAGTCAAACACTGAAGCTTTCTTT. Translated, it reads CASSYSQSNTEAFF.